One and the same sample provided the 12 T cell receptor beta chains below, sequenced in a study of response to subunit inactivated influenza vaccine (dated by TCRdb to the late 2010s). Library prep was done by RT-PCR. Instrument used: Illumina HiSeq 2500. TCRdb reprocessing: public reads trimmed at Q25 with fastp, clones called with MiXCR, in-frame beta chains kept. Rows matching on CDR3 protein sequence are summarized as one entry with the most common DNA and genes. The sample table lists roughly 540,000 distinct CDR3 sequences, roughly 25% of them with a count of one. About 2.8% of the sample comes from the top ten. In addition, the sample was reused for a study of T cells expressing NK-cell markers. As noted in the second study: TCR beta cDNA libraries were prepared using 5'RACE template switching, which introduced a universal primer site and unique molecular identifiers.

The sample consisted of CD4+ T cells sorted from PBMCs, taken 11 to 12 days after vaccination. The receptor set was obtained from a man between 50 and 59 years old who received an inactivated influenza vaccine. Donor details come from another sample of the same person, matched by shared clones.

This clonotype was picked up a small number of times. This chain uses TRBV7-2 with TRBJ2-1; 7 bases are shared with TRBD2. Germline loops: CDR1 SGHTA, CDR2 FQGNSA. The CDR3 has 17 amino acids. The V gene end was trimmed by 1 base and the J gene end by 15 bases; junction bases not matched to a gene: 21. CDR3 region: CASSLVGGWERERLGFF. The CDR3 nucleotides are TGTGCCAGCAGCTTAGTGGGGGGTTGGGAGCGGGAAAGATTAGGGTTCTTC. Using reference TRBV7-2 and TRBJ2-1 for the parts outside the CDR3, the full variable domain is GAGVSQSPSNKVTEKGKDVELRCDPISGHTALYWYRQSLGQGLEFLIYFQGNSAPDKSGLPSDRFSAERTGGSVSTLTIQRTQQEDSAVYLCASSLVGGWERERLGFFGPGTRLTVL.

The chain uses TRBV27 and TRBJ1-5, with 9 bases identical to TRBD1. The J segment lost 5 bases and the V segment lost 6 bases, leaving 5 bases of the junction unmatched. Germline CDR1 reads MNHEY; CDR2 reads SMNVEV (reference sequence). The CDR3 contains 14 residues. The CDR3 spells CASRPQGAHQPQHF. CDR3 sequence (DNA): TGTGCCAGCAGGCCACAGGGGGCGCATCAGCCCCAGCATTTT.

The chain has TRBV6-2 or TRBV6-3 and TRBJ1-2; weak D call: TRBD1 (6 bases). CDR1 and CDR2 from the germline V gene are MNHEY and SVGEGT. V was clipped by 6 bases and J by 4 bases, with 12 bases between them. The CDR3 runs to 13 residues. Here the CDR3 DNA reads TGTGCCAGCAGCCGAGGACAGATCTATGGCTACACCTTC. Amino acids: CASSRGQIYGYTF.

In its sample, this clonotype was seen a few times. DNA for the CDR3: TGCAGTGCTAAGCAGGGGGCGATGGGCTACACCTTC. It codes for CSAKQGAMGYTF. V gene TRBV20-1 combines with J gene TRBJ1-2, with 8 nucleotides matching TRBD1. V gave up 4 bases and J gave up 8 bases; unmatched junction bases: 6. The CDR3 is 12 amino acids. Germline V gives CDR1 DFQATT, CDR2 SNEGSKA (reference sequence).

The table lists this clonotype with a few counts. V and J are TRBV7-9 and TRBJ2-1, with 10 bases aligning to TRBD1. This CDR3 has 16 amino acids. The V segment lost 7 bases and the J segment 9 bases; nucleotides outside the gene matches: 15. Germline V CDR1 and CDR2: SEHNR, FQNEAQ (reference sequence). CDR3 sequence (DNA): TGTGCCAGCATCTCTCGGGGGACAGGGGTCGTGGGTGAGCAGTTCTTC. Translated: CASISRGTGVVGEQFF.

This clonotype was seen a handful of times. The chain couples TRBV18 to TRBJ2-7; D is perhaps TRBD2 (5 bases). The germline CDR1 and CDR2 sequences are KGHSH and LQKENI. Trimming removed 0 bases from V and 6 bases from J, with 24 bases in between. The CDR3 is 18 residues long. CDR3 protein: CASSPPLLVSVVGREQYF. In DNA form, the CDR3 reads TGTGCCAGCTCACCACCTCTACTAGTATCGGTTGTGGGTCGCGAGCAGTACTTC.

The V gene is TRBV5-1, the J gene TRBJ2-1; 16 bases are a match to TRBD2. Losses at the gene ends were 6 bases for V and 4 bases for J; bases not matched to a gene: 16. CDR1 and CDR2 from the germline V gene are SGHRS and YFSETQ. This CDR3 spans 20 amino acids. The CDR3 sequence is CASNRYPGTSGRAGYNEQFF. The DNA of the CDR3 is TGCGCCAGCAACCGCTACCCCGGGACTAGCGGGAGGGCCGGGTACAATGAGCAGTTCTTC.

The chain recombines TRBV6-1 with TRBJ1-6; no firm D call. V lost 5 bases to trimming and J lost 0 bases, with 8 bases between them. The CDR3 covers 15 residues. Germline V CDR1 and CDR2: MNHNS, SASEGT. The CDR3 DNA reads as TGTGCCAGCAGTCCTGGGCACTCCTATAATTCACCCCTCCACTTT. This gives the protein CASSPGHSYNSPLHF.

This chain uses TRBV6-1 with TRBJ2-5, with D maybe TRBD2 (6 bases). The CDR3 totals 14 residues. Germline lookup yields CDR1 MNHNS and CDR2 SASEGT. Trimming took off 4 bases at V and 1 base at J, with 10 bases between the two ends. The CDR3 DNA is TGTGCCAGCAGTGCGACTAGGGCCCAAGAGACCCAGTACTTC. Translated: CASSATRAQETQYF.

About this clonotype: Given the absence of the conserved phenylalanine or tryptophan at the CDR3 end, a read error is likely. The chain couples TRBV5-6 to TRBJ2-7; 10 nucleotides agree with TRBD1. V lost 3 bases and J lost 2; bases outside the gene matches: 8. Per the germline V gene, CDR1 is SGHDT and CDR2 is YYEEEE. The CDR3 consists of 16 residues. This chain's CDR3 is CASSSWTGGFAYEQYL. The CDR3 region has the DNA TGTGCCAGCAGCTCCTGGACAGGGGGGTTCGCCTACGAGCAGTACTTG.

This chain joins TRBV10-3 and TRBJ1-1; D gene unclear. V lost 1 base to trimming and J lost 1 base, with 10 bases between them. Germline loops: CDR1 ENHRY, CDR2 SYGVKD. The CDR3 consists of 15 residues. For the CDR3, the DNA is TGTGCCATCAGTGAGTATAACAGACGGAACACTGAAGCTTTCTTT. It specifies CAISEYNRRNTEAFF.

The rearrangement joins TRBV20-1 to TRBJ1-1, with D perhaps matching TRBD1 (6 bases). This CDR3 has 12 residues. Trimming shortened V by 3 bases and J by 3 bases, and 8 bases separated the two germline ends. Germline V gene lookup returns CDR1 DFQATT and CDR2 SNEGSKA (reference sequence). The CDR3 nucleotides are TGCAGTGCTAGTGAGGGGGACACTGAAGCTTTCTTT. Encoded protein: CSASEGDTEAFF.